This T cell receptor (beta chain) was captured in a study of blood T cell repertoires in COVID-19. Study overall: Spain, Italy and the United States supplied samples that represented acute and convalescent COVID-19. In each case, the material was cDNA or gDNA derived from T cells, B-cell-depleted T cells, or PBMCs.

This clone was seen ten or more times. In the source study's methods: Amplification from reference gene primers served as the basis for estimated nucleated cell counts. The method was immunoSEQ multiplex PCR; TCRdb's version includes in-frame clones alone and lacks a portion of them. That table supplies the V and J calls and clone size; D and trimming were determined from the DNA. The sample yields 100,000 to 150,000 clones, around 83% seen once. The origin of this receptor is a man aged 60 to 75 with acute or convalescent COVID-19. Sample: peripheral blood.

The CDR3 coding sequence is TGTGCCAGCAGCTTAACAGGGTACCCCGGGGAGCTGTTTTTT. It yields the protein CASSLTGYPGELFF. The rearrangement links TRBV7-2 to TRBJ2-2, with D perhaps matching TRBD1 (6 bases). V was clipped by 2 bases and J by 6 bases, with 10 bases between them. CDR3 length: 14 amino acids. Germline assignment: CDR1 SGHTA and CDR2 FQGNSA.